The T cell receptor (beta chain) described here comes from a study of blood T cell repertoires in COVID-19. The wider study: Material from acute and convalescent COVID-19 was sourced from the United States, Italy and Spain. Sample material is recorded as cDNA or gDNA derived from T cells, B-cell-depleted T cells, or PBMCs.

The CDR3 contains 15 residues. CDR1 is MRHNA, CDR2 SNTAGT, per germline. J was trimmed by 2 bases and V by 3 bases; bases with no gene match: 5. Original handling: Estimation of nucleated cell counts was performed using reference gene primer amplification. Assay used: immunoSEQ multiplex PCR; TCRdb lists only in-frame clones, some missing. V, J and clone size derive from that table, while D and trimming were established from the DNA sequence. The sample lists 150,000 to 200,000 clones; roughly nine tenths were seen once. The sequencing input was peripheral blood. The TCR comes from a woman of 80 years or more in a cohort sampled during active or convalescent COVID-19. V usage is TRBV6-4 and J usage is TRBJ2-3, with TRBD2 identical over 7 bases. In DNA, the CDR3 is TGTGCCAGCAGTGAGGCTAGCGGAAACACAGATACGCAGTATTTT. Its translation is CASSEASGNTDTQYF.